Listed here are 19 T cell receptor beta chains from one sample, sequenced in a study of blood T cell repertoires in COVID-19. TCRdb's copy holds only in-frame clones and misses some; the assay was immunoSEQ multiplex PCR. Here the sample spans over 50,000 clones, 70% to 90% being singletons. Sample: peripheral blood. These receptors all come from a man aged 55 to 70 with acute or convalescent COVID-19.

This sequence joins TRBV6-5 and TRBJ2-3; no firm D call. CDR1 and CDR2 (germline): MNHEY, SVGAGI. Between the trimmed V and J ends, which lost 4 bases and 5 bases, there was a span of 4 bases. The CDR3 loop spans 11 amino acids. The CDR3 sequence is CASSWRDTQYF. DNA for the CDR3: TGTGCCAGCAGTTGGAGAGATACGCAGTATTTT.

The rearrangement joins TRBV25-1 to TRBJ1-1, with unresolved D. The germline V and J ends were trimmed by 5 bases and 5 bases, with 12 bases remaining between them. The length of the CDR3 is 13 residues. Germline-derived CDR1 and CDR2 are MGHDK and SYGVNS. The CDR3 bases are TGTGCCAGCAGTAGCGTGGGGAGGACTGAAGCTTTCTTT. It codes for CASSSVGRTEAFF.

The CDR3, as DNA: TGTGCCAGCAGTTTAGGGACAGGGCTTAATTCACCCCTCCACTTT. This codes for CASSLGTGLNSPLHF. V is TRBV27 and J is TRBJ1-6, with 9 positions matching TRBD1. This CDR3 has 15 residues. The V gene end was trimmed by 2 bases and the J gene end by 6 bases; junction bases not matched to a gene: 2. Germline assignment: CDR1 MNHEY and CDR2 SMNVEV (reference sequence).

The V and J genes are TRBV19 and TRBJ1-5, with 7 bases aligning to TRBD1. There are 21 residues in the CDR3. Germline values: CDR1 LNHDA, CDR2 SQIVND (reference sequence). Trimming cost V 3 bases and J 0 bases; bases outside gene matches: 20. CDR3 region: CASSIQFVRQGPRSSNQPQHF. CDR3 nucleotide sequence: TGTGCCAGTAGTATCCAATTCGTTCGACAGGGCCCACGGAGTAGCAATCAGCCCCAGCATTTT.

The chain has TRBV28 and TRBJ2-1; 14 bases fit TRBD2. V dropped 4 bases and J dropped 3; count of bases not matched to a gene: 17. The CDR3 is made up of 21 amino acids. Germline values: CDR1 MDHEN, CDR2 SYDVKM. The CDR3, as DNA: TGTGCCAGCAGTTCAAGGACTAGCGGGGGGCCCCCTAGCCCCTACTACAATGAGCAGTTCTTC. Translated, it gives CASSSRTSGGPPSPYYNEQFF.

The V call is TRBV12-3 or TRBV12-4, the J call TRBJ2-5; the D gene is possibly TRBD2 (6 bases). The CDR3 is 13 residues long. V was shortened by 2 bases and J by 7 bases, with 11 bases between the two germline ends. In nucleotides, the CDR3 is TGTGCCAGCAGTTTACTCACCGGGGGGACCCAGTACTTC. This codes for CASSLLTGGTQYF.

The J gene is TRBJ1-5, the V gene TRBV10-3; D may be TRBD1 (6 bases). CDR3 length: 15 residues. In germline, CDR1 is ENHRY, CDR2 SYGVKD. The ends were cut back, 0 bases at V and 4 bases at J, with 10 bases in the middle. CDR3 in amino acids: CAISESRQENQPQHF. CDR3 nucleotide sequence: TGTGCCATCAGTGAGTCACGACAGGAAAATCAGCCCCAGCATTTT.

V usage is TRBV20-1 and J usage is TRBJ1-6; D is perhaps TRBD1 (6 bases). The germline CDR1 and CDR2 sequences are DFQATT and SNEGSKA (reference sequence). The CDR3 consists of 14 residues. V lost 6 bases and J lost 5, with 14 bases in between. For the CDR3, the DNA is TGCAGTGCCAGTCAGGGGACGGATAATTCACCCCTCCACTTT. Its protein product is CSASQGTDNSPLHF.

This clone was seen just once. This chain connects TRBV5-1 to TRBJ2-1; TRBD2 matches at 10 bases. Trimming took 1 base from V and 2 from J; bases not matched to a gene: 9. The CDR3 is 18 amino acids. Germline V gives CDR1 SGHRS, CDR2 YFSETQ. CDR3 coding DNA: TGCGCCAGCAGCTTGCGTAGCGGGGGGATGCTGGCCTACAATGAGCAGTTCTTC. Translation gives CASSLRSGGMLAYNEQFF.

This clone was detected only a few times. The chain recombines TRBV4-3 with TRBJ1-2, with 11 bases lining up with TRBD1. CDR3 length equals 15 residues. CDR1 LGHNA and CDR2 YSLEER come from the germline V gene. J was trimmed by 8 bases and V by 1 base; bases with no gene match: 6. The chain's CDR3 is CASSQGTGGREGYTF. CDR3 sequence (DNA): TGCGCCAGCAGCCAAGGGACAGGGGGCCGGGAAGGCTACACCTTC.

Regarding this clone: Mismatch with germline at one junction end may stem from a read error. This sequence joins TRBV6-1 and TRBJ2-7; 10 positions agree with TRBD1. CDR3 length: 16 amino acids. Germline CDR1 is MNHNS and CDR2 is SASEGT. The CDR3 DNA is TGTGCCAGCAGGGAAGGCGGGACAGGGGCTCCCTACGAGCAGTACTTC. As protein: CASREGGTGAPYEQYF.

This sequence joins TRBV4-2 and TRBJ2-2; possible D gene TRBD1, 6 bases. The CDR3 extends over 17 amino acids. Germline V gives CDR1 LGHNA, CDR2 YNFKEQ. V gave up 0 bases and J gave up 4 bases, with 15 bases separating them. The CDR3, as DNA: TGTGCCAGCAGCCAAGATCCCCACAGGGCGGTCACCGGGGAGCTGTTTTTT. It specifies CASSQDPHRAVTGELFF.

This chain uses TRBV7-9 with TRBJ2-5; TRBD2 matches at 14 bases. The CDR3 runs to 16 residues. Germline CDR1 SEHNR, CDR2 FQNEAQ (reference sequence). The V gene end was trimmed by 5 bases and the J gene end by 5 bases; junction bases not matched to a gene: 7. The CDR3 DNA follows: TGTGCCAGCAGCCGGACTAGCGGGGGGCTAAGGGAGACCCAGTACTTC. Translated: CASSRTSGGLRETQYF.

This chain connects TRBV5-1 to TRBJ1-6; perhaps TRBD1 as D (6 bases). CDR3 length: 15 amino acids. Trimming stripped 0 bases from V and 10 bases from J, with 14 bases between. Germline values: CDR1 SGHRS, CDR2 YFSETQ. The CDR3 DNA reads TGCGCCAGCAGCTTGGCCGTGGGGACACGCTCACCCCTCCACTTT. Amino acids: CASSLAVGTRSPLHF.

A few counts support this clone. V is TRBV7-9 and J is TRBJ1-2; D uncertain. V was cut by 5 bases and J by 5 bases, with 12 bases left in between. Germline values: CDR1 SEHNR, CDR2 FQNEAQ (reference sequence). This CDR3 is 13 amino acids long. The CDR3 DNA follows: TGTGCCAGCAGCCAACCTTCGGGGTATGGCTACACCTTC. Its protein product is CASSQPSGYGYTF.

A few counts support this clone. V usage is TRBV18 and J usage is TRBJ1-6, with a tentative D call TRBD1 (6 bases). V was cut by 6 bases and J by 9 bases, with 21 bases left in between. CDR3 length equals 16 residues. Germline assignment: CDR1 KGHSH and CDR2 LQKENI. In DNA form, the CDR3 reads TGTGCCAGCTCGCCGAGTTCGACAGGCCTGGTTTCACCCCTCCACTTT. Encoded protein: CASSPSSTGLVSPLHF.

V gene TRBV9 combines with J gene TRBJ2-1; 8 bases align to TRBD2. After removal of 4 bases from V and 3 bases from J, the junction contained 12 bases not matched to a gene. This CDR3 has 17 amino acids. Germline V gene sequence: CDR1 SGDLS, CDR2 YYNGEE. The CDR3 loop reads CASSSTPGGRSYNEQFF. The DNA of the CDR3 is TGTGCCAGCAGCTCGACGCCGGGGGGGCGGAGCTACAATGAGCAGTTCTTC.

This chain links TRBV11-2 with TRBJ2-7, with 8 bases identical to TRBD2. The J segment lost 2 bases and the V segment lost 4 bases, leaving 10 bases of the junction unmatched. Looked up from germline, CDR1 is SGHAT and CDR2 is FQNNGV. The CDR3 is 16 amino acids. CDR3 protein: CASSWTSGGPTYEQYF. CDR3 DNA: TGTGCCAGCAGCTGGACCTCGGGGGGGCCCACCTACGAGCAGTACTTC.

The chain links TRBV14 to TRBJ1-2, with unresolved D. The CDR3 is 13 amino acids. The germline V gene has CDR1 SGHDN and CDR2 FVKESK. V lost 1 base and J lost 7, with 10 bases in between. The CDR3, as DNA: TGTGCCAGCAGCCAAGTCACGTCGAGTGGCTACACCTTC. Amino acids: CASSQVTSSGYTF.